This T cell receptor beta chain was identified during a study of T-cell memory formation after mild COVID-19. Notes on the study in general: Proof of SARS-CoV-2 specificity was absent for the second-wave clones that crested on day 37. Pre-infection memory carried some responding clones, suggesting that cross-reactive memory joined.

The CDR3 extends over 15 amino acids. Germline V gene data show CDR1 as MRHNA and CDR2 as SNTAGT. V shed 0 bases and J shed 5 bases, with 11 bases lying between them. A word on this clonotype: Its antigen remains unidentified.

Sample barcodes and UMIs were carried by the TCR alpha and TCR beta cDNA libraries that 5'RACE generated with constant-segment primers. TCRdb processed the 5' RACE reads anew with MiXCR; each CDR3 protein has one entry. This sample has over 130,000 distinct CDR3 sequences, with 11% to 15% found just once. The clonotype comes from an adult woman who had mild COVID-19 (a few samples of this study predate the infection). Cell type and time point are not known. Sequences were obtained from PBMCs or a T cell subset sorted from them (not recorded which). The chain has TRBV6-4 and TRBJ2-1; D possibly corresponds to TRBD2 (5 bases). CDR3 sequence (DNA): TGTGCCAGCAGTGACTCAGCGGCAGCTCACAATGAGCAGTTCTTC. Amino acid sequence: CASSDSAAAHNEQFF.